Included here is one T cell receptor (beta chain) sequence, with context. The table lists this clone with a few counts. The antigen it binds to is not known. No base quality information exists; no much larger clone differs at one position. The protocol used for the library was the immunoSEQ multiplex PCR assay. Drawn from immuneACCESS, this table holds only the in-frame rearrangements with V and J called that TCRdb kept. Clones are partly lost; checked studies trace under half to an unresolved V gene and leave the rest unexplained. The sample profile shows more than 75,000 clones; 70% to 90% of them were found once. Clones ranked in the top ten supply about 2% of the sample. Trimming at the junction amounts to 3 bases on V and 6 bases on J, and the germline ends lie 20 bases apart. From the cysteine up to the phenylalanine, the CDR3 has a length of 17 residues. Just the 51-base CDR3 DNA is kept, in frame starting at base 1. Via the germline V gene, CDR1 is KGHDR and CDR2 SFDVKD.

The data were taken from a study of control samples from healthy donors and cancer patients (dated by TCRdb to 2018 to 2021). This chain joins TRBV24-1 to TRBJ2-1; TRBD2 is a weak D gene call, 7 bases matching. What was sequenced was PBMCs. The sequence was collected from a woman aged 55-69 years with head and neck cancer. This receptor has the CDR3 CATSDAALTGGRNEQFF. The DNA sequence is TGTGCCACCAGTGATGCCGCACTGACCGGGGGGCGCAATGAGCAGTTCTTC.